The 22 T cell receptor beta chains listed next were all sequenced from one sample in a study of T cells after yellow fever vaccination. Each CDR3 protein is one row after TCRdb ran MiXCR on the 5' RACE reads. The table includes 100,000 to 150,000 distinct CDR3 sequences, roughly 8.2% detected once. Sequences were derived from CD8+ T cells sorted from PBMCs, sampled on the day of the yellow fever booster vaccination. Receptors were obtained from a man aged 18 to 29 who received the YFV17D yellow fever vaccine.

This rearrangement joins TRBV9 to TRBJ1-5; possibly TRBD1 for D (5 bases). The CDR3 covers 15 residues. The V gene lost 0 bases and the J gene lost 3 bases, with 10 bases spanning the gap. CDR1 and CDR2 from the germline V gene are SGDLS and YYNGEE. The CDR3 loop is CASSVGAGTNQPQHF. The CDR3 DNA is TGTGCCAGCAGCGTAGGAGCAGGGACCAATCAGCCCCAGCATTTT.

This clonotype was detected a few times. The chain links TRBV27 to TRBJ2-5; no reliable D call. The CDR3 is made up of 12 amino acids. V was shortened by 7 bases and J by 5 bases, with 11 bases between the two germline ends. Germline loops: CDR1 MNHEY, CDR2 SMNVEV (reference sequence). CDR3 nucleotides: TGTGCCAGCATGGGATTTGGGGAGACCCAGTACTTC. Residues: CASMGFGETQYF.

The J gene is TRBJ2-1, the V gene TRBV20-1, with TRBD2 matching 7 bases. The ends lost 6 bases at V and 6 bases at J; junction bases unmatched: 8. Germline CDR1 and CDR2: DFQATT and SNEGSKA (reference sequence). CDR3 length equals 13 residues. The CDR3 nucleotides are TGCAGTGCCCGGGAAATAGCGGGCAATGAGCAGTTCTTC. Its protein is CSAREIAGNEQFF.

This clonotype has at least ten counts. This rearrangement joins TRBV5-1 to TRBJ2-2; D call uncertain. Germline CDR1 and CDR2: SGHRS and YFSETQ. With 0 bases removed from V and 1 base from J, the gap between germline ends came to 10 bases. The CDR3 is made up of 16 amino acids. The CDR3 DNA reads as TGCGCCAGCAGCTTGGAATTTGTGGAGAACACCGGGGAGCTGTTTTTT. It translates to CASSLEFVENTGELFF.

Only a few counts were recorded for this clonotype. The gene calls are TRBV7-3 and TRBJ2-1; 9 nucleotides line up with TRBD2. V shed 3 bases, J shed 8 bases, and the junction held 8 bases outside the gene matches. This CDR3 has 15 amino acids. The germline V gene encodes CDR1 SGHTA and CDR2 FQGTGA. Written as DNA, the CDR3 is TGTGCCAGCAGCTTGTCTGGCGGGGGGGCCGATGAGCAGTTCTTC. Translated: CASSLSGGGADEQFF.

The chain has TRBV7-9 and TRBJ2-3, with D possibly being TRBD1 or TRBD2 (5 bases each). V was clipped by 1 base and J by 4 bases, with 12 bases between them. The germline V gene encodes CDR1 SEHNR and CDR2 FQNEAQ (reference sequence). There are 15 residues in the CDR3. In DNA form, the CDR3 reads TGTGCCAGCAGCTTAGGCCAGGGACGTCCAGATACGCAGTATTTT. Amino acids: CASSLGQGRPDTQYF. The variable domain in full, with the rest retrieved from reference TRBV7-9 and TRBJ2-3, is DTGVSQNPRHKITKRGQNVTFRCDPISEHNRLYWYRQTLGQGPEFLTYFQNEAQLEKSRLLSDRFSAERPKGSFSTLEIQRTEQGDSAMYLCASSLGQGRPDTQYFGPGTRLTVL.

The V gene is TRBV10-3, the J gene TRBJ1-5; TRBD1 agrees at 10 bases. Germline V gene sequence: CDR1 ENHRY, CDR2 SYGVKD. CDR3 length: 13 amino acids. The ends lost 6 bases at V and 6 bases at J; junction bases unmatched: 2. The CDR3 loop is CAISDRGLQPQHF. The DNA for the CDR3 is TGTGCCATCAGCGACAGGGGGCTTCAGCCCCAGCATTTT.

This clonotype appeared a few times. The gene calls are TRBV5-4 and TRBJ1-1, with D uncertain. CDR1 is SGHNT, CDR2 YYREEE, per germline (reference sequence). This CDR3 is built from 13 residues. V was trimmed by 5 bases and J by 0 bases, leaving 8 bases between them. The CDR3 DNA follows: TGTGCCAGCAGAAGAGACATGAACACTGAAGCTTTCTTT. Translating it yields CASRRDMNTEAFF.

This clonotype was detected a few times. The chain recombines TRBV9 with TRBJ2-3; 8 nucleotides agree with TRBD2. V shed 0 bases, J shed 6 bases, and the junction held 9 bases outside the gene matches. CDR1 and CDR2 from the germline V gene are SGDLS and YYNGEE. The CDR3 runs to 16 residues. CDR3 sequence (DNA): TGTGCCAGCAGCGTAGAGTCGTCGGAGCGGGGGGATACGCAGTATTTT. Its translation: CASSVESSERGDTQYF.

This clonotype was observed a handful of times. The V gene is TRBV4-3, the J gene TRBJ2-5, with D possibly TRBD2 on 6 matching bases. V was pared by 0 bases and J by 0 bases, with 8 bases between. The germline V gene has CDR1 LGHNA and CDR2 YSLEER. The CDR3 runs to 15 residues. The CDR3 DNA follows: TGCGCCAGCAGCCAAGACCGGGGGTACCAAGAGACCCAGTACTTC. It is translated as CASSQDRGYQETQYF.

In DNA, the CDR3 is TGTGCCAGCAGCTTACTGGCGGGGGATGCAGTGGAGCAGTACTTC. It yields the protein CASSLLAGDAVEQYF. The V gene is TRBV7-2, the J gene TRBJ2-7; 7 nucleotides match TRBD2. Germline V lookup: CDR1 SGHTA, CDR2 FQGNSA. Germline trimming cut 2 bases from V and 7 bases from J; bases unmatched to any gene: 11. The CDR3 has 15 amino acids.

This clonotype has more than one count but fewer than ten. The gene calls are TRBV7-3 and TRBJ2-1; possibly TRBD2 for D (7 bases). The germline gives CDR1 SGHTA, CDR2 FQGTGA. The CDR3 has 16 residues. Trimming cost V 3 bases and J 0 bases, with 12 bases left between them. The CDR3: CASSFAGASSYNEQFF. DNA for the CDR3: TGTGCCAGCAGCTTTGCGGGGGCGAGCTCCTACAATGAGCAGTTCTTC.

In its sample, this clonotype was seen many times. This chain connects TRBV5-1 to TRBJ2-7; D not resolved. The CDR3 spans 14 residues. Germline V gene data show CDR1 as SGHRS and CDR2 as YFSETQ. The V end lost 0 bases, the J end lost 2 bases, and 9 bases lay between the germline ends. The CDR3 DNA reads as TGCGCCAGCAGCTTGGCTGGGTTTACCTACGAGCAGTACTTC. Protein sequence: CASSLAGFTYEQYF.

This clonotype came up a few times. This rearrangement joins TRBV9 to TRBJ1-2; 9 bases align to TRBD1. Germline V gene sequence: CDR1 SGDLS, CDR2 YYNGEE. The CDR3 spans 16 residues. V lost 4 bases and J lost 0; bases outside the gene matches: 7. The CDR3 nucleotides read TGTGCCAGCAGCACCCGGGACAGGGACACTAACTATGGCTACACCTTC. It codes for CASSTRDRDTNYGYTF.

This clonotype was detected a few times. This sequence joins TRBV4-1 and TRBJ2-7, with D tentatively TRBD1 or TRBD2 (5 bases each). Trimming took off 10 bases at V and 3 bases at J, with 19 bases between the two ends. Germline V gene sequence: CDR1 MGHRA, CDR2 YSYEKL. The CDR3 has 14 residues. CDR3 nucleotide sequence: TGCGCCATCCGTGGGGGATGCAAATGCTACGAGCAGTACGTC. It codes for CAIRGGCKCYEQYV.

The chain uses TRBV25-1 and TRBJ2-1; a possible D gene is TRBD2 (6 bases). The V gene lost 5 bases and the J gene lost 8 bases, with 16 bases spanning the gap. Germline V CDR1 and CDR2: MGHDK, SYGVNS. The CDR3 is made up of 14 amino acids. CDR3 in amino acids: CASSTPGASYEQFF. The CDR3 DNA reads TGTGCCAGCAGTACCCCGGGAGCTTCGTATGAGCAGTTCTTC.

This clonotype turned up a few times. The gene calls are TRBV7-9 and TRBJ1-2, with TRBD1 identical over 9 bases. Germline values: CDR1 SEHNR, CDR2 FQNEAQ (reference sequence). The CDR3 covers 13 residues. Trimming took 8 bases from V and 6 from J; bases not matched to a gene: 7. CDR3 residues: CASRTGDPHGYTF. The CDR3 DNA reads TGTGCCAGCCGGACAGGGGACCCTCATGGCTACACCTTC. Complete variable domain (other parts from reference TRBV7-9 and TRBJ1-2): DTGVSQNPRHKITKRGQNVTFRCDPISEHNRLYWYRQTLGQGPEFLTYFQNEAQLEKSRLLSDRFSAERPKGSFSTLEIQRTEQGDSAMYLCASRTGDPHGYTFGSGTRLTVV.

This clonotype was observed a handful of times. Here the CDR3 DNA reads TGTGCCAGTACCCCCTTCGAGGGAGCCTATGGCTACACCTTC. Protein product: CASTPFEGAYGYTF. The chain employs TRBV19 and TRBJ1-2; D call uncertain. This CDR3 has 14 amino acids. The ends were cut back, 7 bases at V and 4 bases at J, with 16 bases in the middle. Looked up from germline, CDR1 is LNHDA and CDR2 is SQIVND (reference sequence).

The chain carries TRBV11-2 and TRBJ2-7; D not certain. Germline V CDR1 and CDR2: SGHAT, FQNNGV. The CDR3 spans 14 residues. The V gene lost 4 bases and the J gene lost 0 bases, with 10 bases spanning the gap. CDR3 loop: CASSSEFGSYEQYV. DNA of the CDR3: TGTGCCAGCAGCTCAGAGTTCGGCTCCTACGAGCAGTACGTC.

The chain carries TRBV6-2 or TRBV6-3 and TRBJ1-1; the D is unclear. The CDR3 has 17 residues. From germline, CDR1 is MNHEY and CDR2 SVGEGT. Trimming removed 1 base from V and 2 bases from J, with 17 bases in between. CDR3 sequence: CASSYYIPFGGNTEAFF. The CDR3 region has the DNA TGTGCCAGCAGTTACTACATCCCTTTTGGCGGTAACACTGAAGCTTTCTTT.

This clonotype was seen a handful of times. The chain joins TRBV7-9 to TRBJ1-5; D perhaps matches TRBD1 (5 bases). Trimming shortened V by 4 bases and J by 1 base, and 11 bases separated the two germline ends. The CDR3 extends over 15 amino acids. Germline V lookup: CDR1 SEHNR, CDR2 FQNEAQ (reference sequence). Here the CDR3 reads CASSSSGGSNQPQHF. The CDR3 DNA sequence: TGTGCCAGCAGCTCTAGTGGGGGGAGCAATCAGCCCCAGCATTTT.

This clonotype was recorded a few times. The chain links TRBV29-1 to TRBJ2-2; 9 positions agree with TRBD2. Germline CDR1 reads SQVTM; CDR2 reads ANQGSEA. V shed 1 base, J shed 6 bases, and the junction held 6 bases outside the gene matches. The CDR3 extends over 15 amino acids. CDR3 DNA: TGCAGCGTTGAAGCTCTAGCGGGGAGGGCCGGGGAGCTGTTTTTT. The encoded protein is CSVEALAGRAGELFF.